This TCR beta chain was documented in a study of cytomegalovirus exposure and HLA in healthy donors. Between the trimmed V and J ends, which lost 5 bases and 5 bases, there was a span of 7 bases. Germline loops: CDR1 DFQATT, CDR2 SNEGSKA (reference sequence). The CDR3 has 11 amino acids. Researchers ran the PCR with 60 Vbeta and 13 Jbeta primers. Authors' analysis steps: Later, tens of millions of unique TCR beta chains were counted in an analysis, and approximately 10 million of them were shared. Clones were read by immunoSEQ multiplex PCR, and TCRdb kept only the in-frame ones, dropping some. For V, J and clone size, that table is used; D and trimming come from the DNA. The sample yields over 100,000 clones, under 85% seen once. Study outcomes and limitations: About 87% or about 30% of the time was how often most TCR beta V segments were productive, according to an earlier analysis.

This clone was observed a single time. No antigen is known for it. The sequencing sample was made of PBMCs. This clonotype was sampled from a woman in her fifties or sixties in good health and CMV-seropositive. This sequence joins TRBV20-1 and TRBJ1-5; D is possibly TRBD1 (5 bases). The CDR3 DNA follows: TGCAGTGCTCTCAGGGATCAGCCCCAGCATTTT. It specifies CSALRDQPQHF.